This T cell receptor (beta chain) appears in the sequencing data of a study of beta chain features in type 1 diabetes (dated 2018 in TCRdb). Some background on the complete study: Mean age, gender distribution, total cell number and subset yield did not differ between patients and healthy donors. A total of 107,917,701 sorted cells were examined across all samples, and RNA yield correlated strongly with the number of cells per subset. In the study, TCRB repertoires of sorted circulating CD4+ T cell subsets from recently diagnosed type 1 diabetes patients were compared with those of matched healthy donors. Regulatory and stem cell-like memory subsets were obtained from only 8 patients and roughly eight healthy donors, while naive and central memory subsets were obtained from all 28 donors. Points the paper makes about the study in general: Patients with type 1 diabetes made fewer insertions and deleted more nucleotides at VDJ recombination sites, implying thymic rearrangement abnormalities. PCR may preferentially amplify shorter templates, but because patient and control samples were amplified and corrected together, any resulting skew would affect both groups equally. Because cDNA rather than genomic DNA was sequenced, highly expressing activated cells could have been over-represented, although no difference in activation and CD3 levels was found between groups. Naive, central memory and regulatory TCRB repertoires appeared to be more alike among patients than among healthy donors. Because small numbers of individuals were included in the HLA sub-analyses, any influence of HLA type on TCRB rearrangement was left unresolved. A moderate but significant shortening of TCRB CDR3 length was observed in type 1 diabetes patients in all four CD4+ subsets.

From each donor, a single peripheral blood sample of 95 to 150 mL on average was drawn into heparinised tubes. Naive, central memory, regulatory and stem cell-like memory CD4+ T cells were sorted on a BD FACSAria II using a panel including CD45RO, CCR7, CD25, CD127, CD95 and CD27. Every sorted population had a purity above 95%. Right away, PBMCs were isolated by Lymphoprep density gradient centrifugation and were stained directly, with no culture step. So that batch effects would be minimized, each experiment stained and sorted samples in pairs, pairing one healthy donor with one patient. All of the isolated RNA was reverse transcribed with the High Capacity cDNA Reverse Transcription Kit, so expressed TCRB transcripts were sequenced. Naive, central memory and regulatory T cell samples underwent deep immunoSEQ sequencing, averaging around 3.9 million total reads per sample. Sorted cells were lysed in RLT buffer and RNA was extracted with DNase-treated RNeasy Micro or Mini kits, depending on cell number. Each cell subset was processed separately to prevent cross-contamination, with patient and healthy donor samples processed together. Using the immunoSEQ multiplex PCR, TCRB sequences were amplified from cDNA into 87-bp fragments spanning the CDR3 region. Amplicons were sequenced on the Illumina HiSeq platform. In the authors' own workflow: Synthetic template baselines were used to correct PCR bias computationally, reads within Hamming distance 2 were collapsed, and singletons that could not be merged were discarded. By aligning reads against IMGT, V, D and J genes, CDR3 length, and insertions or deletions at six rearrangement sites were assigned. Clonotype counts were normalized to sorted cell number within each subset before computing true diversity and Gini coefficients with the tcR R package. Repertoire sharing was quantified using the overlap coefficient calculated on TCRB nucleotide sequences. Out-of-frame TCRB sequences from naive cells were analyzed to stand in for the pre-selection repertoire. TCRdb carries this immuneACCESS record with in-frame sequences only. Its versions omit some clonotypes, under half of them owing to an unresolved V gene in the studies checked, with the rest unexplained. The D gene and trimming were derived from the DNA, and the V and J assignments and clone size from that table. Present in this sample are around 260,000 clones, approximately 24% of which were seen just once. The ten largest clones represent roughly 0.013% of the sample.

This clone appeared a few times. Which antigen it targets is not known. Within one base of it there is no much larger clone, and no base qualities were kept. Sequencing input: naive CD4+ T cells from blood. The sample's cell subset or site, from its label and the paper: true naive CD4+ T cells. This TCR was sampled from a woman aged 30 to 39 with type 1 diabetes.

The DNA sequence reads TGTGCCAGCAGCGTAGGCCCTGGGACAGGGGGTAATGAGCAGTTCTTC. It codes for CASSVGPGTGGNEQFF. Rearrangement joined TRBV9 to TRBJ2-1, and 11 bases in between align with TRBD1. From cysteine to phenylalanine, the CDR3 is 16 amino acids long. Only CDR3 DNA is held: 48 bases, read in frame from base 1. V is cut back by 0 bases and J by 7 bases, with 6 bases in the junction unmatched. Looking up the germline V gene yields CDR1 SGDLS and CDR2 YYNGEE.